These 5 T cell receptor beta chains were sequenced from one sample in a study of blood T cell repertoires in COVID-19. Only in-frame clones appear in the TCRdb table, and some are missing; sequencing was by immunoSEQ multiplex PCR. The table shows roughly 35,000 clones, with 70% to 80% occurring only once. Material for sequencing was peripheral blood. These TCRs come from an elderly man with acute or convalescent COVID-19.

The V call is TRBV6-5, the J call TRBJ1-1; 8 bases line up with TRBD1. V gave up 6 bases and J gave up 5 bases; unmatched junction bases: 5. CDR1 and CDR2 from the germline V gene are MNHEY and SVGAGI. The CDR3 contains 13 residues. The CDR3 DNA sequence: TGTGCCAGCAGGGAGACAGGGGTGACTGAAGCTTTCTTT. Translated: CASRETGVTEAFF.

This sequence joins TRBV3-1 (or the pseudogene TRBV3-2) and TRBJ2-1; 7 bases align to TRBD2. Germline CDR1 LGHDT, CDR2 YNNKEL (reference sequence). Losses at the gene ends were 3 bases for V and 7 bases for J; bases not matched to a gene: 15. There are 17 residues in the CDR3. In nucleotides, the CDR3 is TGTGCCAGCAGCCATGACCGGCTAGCGGATAGGCGGAATGAGCAGTTCTTC. Its protein is CASSHDRLADRRNEQFF.

The chain employs TRBV5-4 and TRBJ2-7; 8 nucleotides agree with TRBD1. Unmatched junction bases numbered 9, after V lost 4 bases and J lost 6 bases. The CDR3 runs 14 residues. Germline V gene sequence: CDR1 SGHNT, CDR2 YYREEE (reference sequence). CDR3 region: CASSPGQVLGEQYF. The CDR3 DNA sequence: TGTGCCAGCAGCCCGGGACAGGTGTTGGGCGAGCAGTACTTC. Complete variable domain (other parts from reference TRBV5-4 and TRBJ2-7): ETGVTQSPTHLIKTRGQQVTLRCSSQSGHNTVSWYQQALGQGPQFIFQYYREEENGRGNFPPRFSGLQFPNYSSELNVNALELDDSALYLCASSPGQVLGEQYFGPGTRLTVT.

CDR3 DNA: TGCGCCAGCAGCCAAACGCCGACTAGATCCACCTACAATGAGCAGTTCTTC. Its protein is CASSQTPTRSTYNEQFF. The chain combines TRBV4-1 with TRBJ2-1; weak D call: TRBD2 (6 bases). There are 17 residues in the CDR3. CDR1 and CDR2 from the germline V gene are MGHRA and YSYEKL. Between the trimmed V and J ends, which lost 2 bases and 2 bases, there was a span of 16 bases.

There are many counts of this clone. The gene calls are TRBV4-2 and TRBJ2-7; D is possibly TRBD2 (7 bases). This CDR3 is 15 amino acids long. Trimming left V 0 bases short and J 5 bases short, with 14 bases between. Germline V lookup: CDR1 LGHNA, CDR2 YNFKEQ. CDR3 protein: CASSQDRRGRDEQYF. Here the CDR3 DNA reads TGTGCCAGCAGCCAAGATAGGCGGGGGCGGGACGAGCAGTACTTC.